This note documents a single T cell receptor (beta chain) sequence. No antigen is known for it. TCRdb's copy holds only in-frame clones and misses some; the assay was immunoSEQ multiplex PCR. The repertoire holds about 90,000 clones, with approximately 85% as singletons. During the collection period, no donor immune events like infections were recorded. This specimen comes from a study of identifying expanded T cells in peripheral blood. Study-wide points: Over about two and four weeks, about 15 and 18 clones changed, versus 1.2 between replicates. Variance in clone template counts between approximately 2-week samples significantly increased with total template count across all healthy donors.

Sequenced input: blood. This clonotype originated in a person aged 18 to 75 in good health.

The CDR3 nucleotides read TGTGCCAGCAGCAGGCAGGGGGCTAATTTGGAAAAACTGTTTTTT. Translating it yields CASSRQGANLEKLFF. The V call is TRBV6-5, the J call TRBJ1-4, with TRBD1 matching 8 bases. Unmatched junction bases numbered 11, after V lost 6 bases and J lost 8 bases. The CDR3 contains 15 residues. Germline CDR1 reads MNHEY; CDR2 reads SVGAGI.